One sample yielded the 29 T cell receptor beta chains listed below, sequenced in a study of a mutant IDH1 vaccine in newly diagnosed glioma. These receptors lack a known antigen. Only in-frame clones appear in the TCRdb table, and some are missing; sequencing was by immunoSEQ multiplex PCR. The repertoire holds approximately 50,000 clones, roughly 80% seen once, with about 3.3% in the top ten. The sample's time point: week 47, end of study. What each vaccine dose contained was 300 ug of mutant IDH1 20-mer peptide, accompanied by topical imiquimod. The sequenced sample was PBMCs, obtained from a glioma patient whose treatment included an IDH1 peptide vaccine. The source is a woman aged 50 to 60 with glioma.

The V call is TRBV4-3, the J call TRBJ1-5, with D maybe TRBD1 (5 bases). V lost 6 bases and J lost 7, with 19 bases in between. This CDR3 is 15 amino acids long. Germline values: CDR1 LGHNA, CDR2 YSLEER. The CDR3 loop reads CASSLGGAPGQPQHF. The CDR3 DNA reads as TGCGCCAGCAGTCTAGGCGGGGCACCAGGACAGCCCCAGCATTTT.

The rearrangement uses TRBV10-3 and TRBJ1-2, with D tentatively TRBD1 (5 bases). Trimming removed 5 bases at V and 1 base at J, with 14 bases between. The CDR3 contains 15 residues. Germline V gene sequence: CDR1 ENHRY, CDR2 SYGVKD. The CDR3 coding sequence is TGTGCCATCAGTAACCAGGGACGGTATAACTATGGCTACACCTTC. As protein: CAISNQGRYNYGYTF.

The chain links TRBV5-4 to TRBJ1-1; no clear D. Germline V lookup: CDR1 SGHNT, CDR2 YYREEE (reference sequence). The CDR3 extends over 13 amino acids. The V and J ends lost 1 base and 4 bases respectively, with 8 bases between them. CDR3 amino acids: CASSLLPSTEAFF. The CDR3 DNA reads TGTGCCAGCAGCTTGTTACCGAGCACTGAAGCTTTCTTT.

The V and J genes are TRBV13 and TRBJ2-2; either TRBD1 or TRBD2 may supply D (6 bases each). Trimming stripped 1 base from V and 3 bases from J, with 12 bases between. In germline, CDR1 is PRHDT, CDR2 FYEKMQ (reference sequence). The length of the CDR3 is 16 residues. The CDR3 reads CASSLEWGADTGELFF. CDR3 bases: TGTGCCAGCAGCTTAGAATGGGGGGCCGACACCGGGGAGCTGTTTTTT.

This clone was seen only a few times. The J gene is TRBJ2-7, the V gene TRBV7-2; a weak D match, TRBD1 (6 bases). The V gene lost 5 bases and the J gene lost 7 bases, with 18 bases spanning the gap. CDR1 is SGHTA, CDR2 FQGNSA, per germline. The CDR3 is 14 residues long. CDR3 nucleotides: TGTGCCAGCAGCGCCCCGGGACAATCGACGGAGCAGTACTTC. Protein sequence: CASSAPGQSTEQYF.

This rearrangement joins TRBV5-1 to TRBJ1-2; no reliable D call. The CDR3 sequence is 13 residues long. The germline V and J ends were trimmed by 0 bases and 4 bases, with 7 bases remaining between them. The germline V gene encodes CDR1 SGHRS and CDR2 YFSETQ. The DNA of the CDR3 is TGCGCCAGCAGCTTGGGAGGGATCTATGGCTACACCTTC. This codes for CASSLGGIYGYTF.

The chain links TRBV25-1 to TRBJ2-6; D gene ambiguous. V lost 4 bases and J 0 bases, leaving 10 bases between the germline ends. This CDR3 spans 16 amino acids. CDR1 MGHDK and CDR2 SYGVNS come from the germline V gene. CDR3 sequence (DNA): TGTGCCAGCAGTGCGGTTGGTAGCTCTGGGGCCAACGTCCTGACTTTC. Translating gives CASSAVGSSGANVLTF.

A remark on this clone: Different DNA sequences within this sample yield the same CDR3. This chain uses TRBV9 with TRBJ2-7, with TRBD1 matching 11 bases. Germline loops: CDR1 SGDLS, CDR2 YYNGEE. The CDR3 sequence is 14 residues long. V gave up 4 bases and J gave up 7 bases; unmatched junction bases: 7. CDR3 amino acids: CASSSGQGAREQYF. CDR3 nucleotide sequence: TGTGCCAGCAGCTCCGGACAGGGGGCGAGGGAGCAGTACTTC.

The V call is TRBV19, the J call TRBJ1-2; D is uncertain. The CDR3 has 13 residues. V gave up 7 bases and J gave up 7 bases, with 16 bases separating them. Germline lookup yields CDR1 LNHDA and CDR2 SQIVND (reference sequence). For the CDR3, the DNA is TGTGCCAGTACTCTGGACCGGTGGGCTGGCTACACCTTC. Protein: CASTLDRWAGYTF.

The chain joins TRBV4-3 to TRBJ1-1, with a possible D match to TRBD1 (5 bases). Trimming took off 3 bases at V and 1 base at J, with 21 bases between the two ends. The germline V gene encodes CDR1 LGHNA and CDR2 YSLEER. The CDR3 is made up of 18 amino acids. CDR3 bases: TGCGCCAGCAGCCAGGCCTCCACCGGGGGGTCGGGGAACACTGAAGCTTTCTTT. This gives the protein CASSQASTGGSGNTEAFF.

The chain recombines TRBV6-1 with TRBJ1-5; no clear D gene. CDR1 is MNHNS and CDR2 is SASEGT in the germline V gene. Between the trimmed V and J ends, which lost 4 bases and 0 bases, there was a span of 4 bases. CDR3 length: 13 amino acids. The CDR3 DNA follows: TGTGCCAGCAGTGTGGATAGCAATCAGCCCCAGCATTTT. Amino acid sequence: CASSVDSNQPQHF.

The chain has TRBV6-5 and TRBJ2-3, with TRBD2 matching over 12 bases. The V gene's germline CDR1 is MNHEY and CDR2 SVGAGI. The CDR3 is made up of 15 amino acids. CDR3 sequence: CSTRLAGASTDTQYF. The CDR3 DNA sequence: TGTTCGACTCGACTAGCGGGGGCCAGCACAGATACGCAGTATTTT.

V usage is TRBV19 and J usage is TRBJ2-3; 10 bases line up with TRBD1. The CDR3 consists of 16 residues. CDR1 is LNHDA, CDR2 SQIVND, per germline (reference sequence). V was pared by 4 bases and J by 6 bases, with 10 bases of the junction left unmatched. In DNA, the CDR3 is TGTGCCAGTAGTAAACCAGGGACAGGGGAGTGGGATACGCAGTATTTT. This translates into CASSKPGTGEWDTQYF.

Note on this clone: Germline is not matched at one junction end, which may reflect a read error. The chain joins TRBV29-1 to TRBJ2-1; 9 positions match TRBD1. CDR3 length: 13 residues. Per the germline V gene, CDR1 is SQVTM and CDR2 is ANQGSEA. This CDR3 reads CSVEDRDRDEQFF. The CDR3 nucleotides read TGCAGCGTCGAAGACCGGGACAGGGATGAGCAGTTCTTC.

The chain combines TRBV4-3 with TRBJ2-5; D uncertain. V was shortened by 4 bases and J by 1 base, with 19 bases between the two germline ends. The CDR3 has 17 amino acids. Germline V gives CDR1 LGHNA, CDR2 YSLEER. The CDR3 region has the DNA TGCGCCAGCAGCCTAAGATGGGCAAAAAACATCCAAGAGACCCAGTACTTC. Translated: CASSLRWAKNIQETQYF.

The chain links TRBV7-2 to TRBJ1-2, with 9 bases identical to TRBD1. CDR3 length: 16 amino acids. Trimming at V came to 11 bases and at J to 4 bases, leaving 17 bases not matched to a gene. Germline CDR1 SGHTA, CDR2 FQGNSA. The CDR3 DNA follows: TGTGCCGGTTCGCAGGGCCGGGACAGGGCCTCCTATGGCTACACCTTC. It yields the protein CAGSQGRDRASYGYTF.

The genes are TRBV7-2 and TRBJ2-7; 7 bases align to TRBD1. The germline CDR1 and CDR2 sequences are SGHTA and FQGNSA. V lost 3 bases to trimming and J lost 5 bases; unmatched junction nucleotides: 7. This CDR3 contains 14 residues. Here the CDR3 DNA reads TGTGCCAGCAGCTTTAGGACAGGAGGCCACGAGCAGTACTTC. Protein sequence: CASSFRTGGHEQYF.

The gene calls are TRBV7-3 and TRBJ2-2, with 10 positions matching TRBD2. The CDR3 extends over 15 amino acids. Unmatched junction bases numbered 0, after V lost 1 base and J lost 4 bases. The V gene's germline CDR1 is SGHTA and CDR2 FQGTGA. The CDR3 reads CASSLKRGGTGELFF. The CDR3, as DNA: TGTGCCAGCAGCTTAAAGCGGGGGGGCACCGGGGAGCTGTTTTTT.

V and J are TRBV2 and TRBJ2-7; D is unresolved. V gave up 3 bases and J gave up 6 bases, with 6 bases separating them. The CDR3 is 11 residues long. Germline V gene data show CDR1 as SNHLY and CDR2 as FYNNEI. Here the CDR3 reads CASSEAFEQYF. DNA of the CDR3: TGTGCCAGCAGTGAGGCTTTCGAGCAGTACTTC.

The chain uses TRBV10-3 and TRBJ1-1, with TRBD1 matching 9 bases. The J segment lost 7 bases and the V segment lost 7 bases, leaving 16 bases of the junction unmatched. The CDR3 is 16 amino acids. Germline CDR1 reads ENHRY; CDR2 reads SYGVKD. Written as DNA, the CDR3 is TGTGCCATCAACAACCATGGACAGGGGAGCTCGTTTGAAGCTTTCTTT. Translating gives CAINNHGQGSSFEAFF.

As to this clone: Sequence at one end of the junction differs from germline and may be a read error. The chain uses TRBV7-9 and TRBJ1-1; tentatively, D is TRBD1 (5 bases). The length of the CDR3 is 17 residues. CDR1 SEHNR and CDR2 FQNEAQ come from the germline V gene (reference sequence). CDR3 residues: CASTLTGQNRLNTEAFF. The DNA of the CDR3 is TGTGCCAGCACCTTAACTGGTCAGAACAGGCTGAACACTGAAGCTTTCTTT.

The chain is built from TRBV18 and TRBJ2-7; D is uncertain. Germline CDR1 KGHSH, CDR2 LQKENI. The length of the CDR3 is 12 residues. V was cut by 5 bases and J by 3 bases, with 8 bases left in between. This CDR3 reads CASSATVYEQYF. The CDR3 nucleotides read TGTGCCAGCTCAGCGACGGTCTACGAGCAGTACTTC.

V is TRBV9 and J is TRBJ2-5; 8 nucleotides line up with TRBD2. Germline CDR1 is SGDLS and CDR2 is YYNGEE. The CDR3 has 15 amino acids. After removal of 0 bases from V and 5 bases from J, the junction contained 6 bases not matched to a gene. The CDR3 DNA reads TGTGCCAGCAGCGTAGTGACTAGCGCTTCTGAGACCCAGTACTTC. The encoded protein is CASSVVTSASETQYF.

The CDR3, as DNA: TGCGCCAGCAGCAGACAGTTAAATGAAAAACTGTTTTTT. Residues: CASSRQLNEKLFF. The rearrangement joins TRBV5-1 to TRBJ1-4, with D possibly matching TRBD1 (5 bases). V was pared by 4 bases and J by 5 bases, with 9 bases between. This CDR3 spans 13 amino acids. Germline-derived CDR1 and CDR2 are SGHRS and YFSETQ.

The gene calls are TRBV5-5 and TRBJ1-6; D uncertain. CDR1 is SGHKS and CDR2 is YYEKEE in the germline V gene (reference sequence). There are 14 residues in the CDR3. Trimming shortened V by 0 bases and J by 7 bases, and 8 bases separated the two germline ends. Here the CDR3 reads CASSLELPNSPLHF. The DNA for the CDR3 is TGTGCCAGCAGCTTGGAACTACCAAATTCACCCCTCCACTTT.

The chain is built from TRBV10-1 and TRBJ2-1; D not resolved. CDR3 length equals 14 residues. Trimming shortened V by 3 bases and J by 8 bases, and 14 bases separated the two germline ends. Germline V gives CDR1 WNHNN, CDR2 SYGVQD (reference sequence). The CDR3 region is CASSERAGIDEQFF. The DNA for the CDR3 is TGCGCCAGCAGTGAAAGGGCTGGGATCGATGAGCAGTTCTTC.

This clone occurred once. The V gene is TRBV6-6, the J gene TRBJ1-5, with D perhaps TRBD1 (6 bases). The ends were cut back, 2 bases at V and 1 base at J, with 12 bases in the middle. This CDR3 contains 16 residues. Looked up from germline, CDR1 is MNHNY and CDR2 is SVGAGI (reference sequence). The CDR3 is CASSYVRQGSNQPQHF. The CDR3, as DNA: TGTGCCAGCAGTTACGTCAGGCAGGGGAGCAATCAGCCCCAGCATTTT.

This clone appeared once. The rearrangement joins TRBV7-2 to TRBJ1-3, with D unresolved. The V end was cut by 1 base, the J end by 2 bases, with 12 bases between. CDR3 size: 16 residues. Germline lookup yields CDR1 SGHTA and CDR2 FQGNSA. DNA for the CDR3: TGTGCCAGCAGCTTAGAGGCGATCTCTCCTGGAAACACCATATATTTT. Its protein is CASSLEAISPGNTIYF.

The chain uses TRBV9 and TRBJ2-7; 8 bases are a match to TRBD1. The V gene's germline CDR1 is SGDLS and CDR2 YYNGEE. Germline trimming cut 4 bases from V and 3 bases from J; bases unmatched to any gene: 3. The CDR3 runs 13 residues. The CDR3 region has the DNA TGTGCCAGCAGCCCAGGACAGGGCTACGAGCAGTACTTC. It translates to CASSPGQGYEQYF.